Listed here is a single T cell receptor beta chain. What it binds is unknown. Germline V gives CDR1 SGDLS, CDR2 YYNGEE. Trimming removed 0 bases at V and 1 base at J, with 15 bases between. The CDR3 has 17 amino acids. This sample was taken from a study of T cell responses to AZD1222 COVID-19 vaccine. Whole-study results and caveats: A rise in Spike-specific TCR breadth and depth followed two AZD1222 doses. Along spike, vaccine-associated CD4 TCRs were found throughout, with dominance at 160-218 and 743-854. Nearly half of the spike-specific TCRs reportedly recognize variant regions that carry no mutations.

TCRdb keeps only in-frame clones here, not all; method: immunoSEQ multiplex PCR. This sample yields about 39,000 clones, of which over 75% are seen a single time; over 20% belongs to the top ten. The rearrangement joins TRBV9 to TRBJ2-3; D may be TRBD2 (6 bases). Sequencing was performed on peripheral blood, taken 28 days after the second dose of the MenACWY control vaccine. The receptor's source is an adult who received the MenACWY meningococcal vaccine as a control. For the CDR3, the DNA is TGTGCCAGCAGCGTAGCCAGCAGGCGGGGTCGCACAGATACGCAGTATTTT. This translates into CASSVASRRGRTDTQYF.